The 21 T cell receptor beta chains given below trace back to one sample, sequenced in a study of patients and donors after allogeneic stem cell transplantation. Via MiXCR, TCRdb re-called the RT-PCR reads, giving one row per CDR3 protein. The table has approximately 250,000 distinct CDR3 sequences, 13% to 15% seen once. The specimen sequenced was blood, either unsorted or a sorted T cell fraction (not recorded which). The receptor source for this set is a human donor who was either an allogeneic HSCT recipient or a stem cell or donor lymphocyte infusion donor (not recorded which). It is not recorded whose cells these are; they may come from a transplant donor.

This clonotype was counted many times. This chain links TRBV7-8 with TRBJ2-2, with 10 bases fitting TRBD1. CDR3 length: 16 amino acids. Trimming at V came to 1 base and at J to 5 bases, leaving 4 bases not matched to a gene. Germline V lookup: CDR1 SGHVS, CDR2 FQNEAQ. DNA for the CDR3: TGTGCCAGCAGCTTAGGACAGGGGGCTCGGACCGGGGAGCTGTTTTTT. Residues: CASSLGQGARTGELFF.

This clonotype has a handful of counts. The rearrangement links TRBV7-2 to TRBJ2-1, with D perhaps matching TRBD1 (5 bases). The CDR3 is 12 amino acids. Germline V gives CDR1 SGHTA, CDR2 FQGNSA. Trimming took 4 bases from V and 9 from J, leaving 10 bases between them. The CDR3 DNA follows: TGTGCCAGCAGCTCGGCCGACAGTGAGCAGTTCTTC. This translates into CASSSADSEQFF.

This clonotype was observed many times. Written as DNA, the CDR3 is TGTGCCAGCAGCTTCCAAGGACAGCCAATATACGAGCAGTACTTC. As protein: CASSFQGQPIYEQYF. The chain links TRBV21-1 to TRBJ2-7; the table's D call, TRBD1, has no DNA check behind it. TRBV21-1 is described as a pseudogene. This CDR3 contains 15 residues.

The genes are TRBV5-1 and TRBJ2-2; D gene uncertain. Per the germline V gene, CDR1 is SGHRS and CDR2 is YFSETQ. The CDR3 covers 14 residues. V was shortened by 3 bases and J by 0 bases, with 6 bases between the two germline ends. The CDR3 sequence is CASSSTTNTGELFF. DNA of the CDR3: TGCGCCAGCAGCTCTACTACGAACACCGGGGAGCTGTTTTTT.

This clonotype has at least ten counts. The junction departs from the called germline gene at one end, perhaps through a read error. The V and J genes are TRBV20-1 and TRBJ1-2, with 8 bases lining up with TRBD1. Germline V gene lookup returns CDR1 DFQATT and CDR2 SNEGSKA (reference sequence). This CDR3 contains 14 residues. CDR3 amino acids: CSARATGEKGGYTF. Here the CDR3 DNA reads TGCAGTGCCAGAGCGACAGGGGAAAAGGGCGGCTACACCTTC.

This clonotype has more than one count but fewer than ten. This rearrangement joins TRBV6-2 or TRBV6-3 to TRBJ2-7; 11 bases align to TRBD1. Germline CDR1 MNHEY, CDR2 SVGEGT. This CDR3 comprises 15 residues. Trimming took 6 bases from V and 1 from J; bases not matched to a gene: 5. The CDR3 loop is CASRVGTGGSYEQYF. DNA of the CDR3: TGTGCCAGCAGAGTCGGGACAGGGGGTTCCTACGAGCAGTACTTC.

The genes are TRBV20-1 and TRBJ1-1; D is uncertain. From germline, CDR1 is DFQATT and CDR2 SNEGSKA (reference sequence). The CDR3 extends over 13 amino acids. Trimming pared 5 bases from V and 0 bases from J, leaving 10 bases between. This chain's CDR3 is CSAHSSMNTEAFF. For the CDR3, the DNA is TGCAGTGCTCATTCTAGTATGAACACTGAAGCTTTCTTT.

This sequence joins TRBV5-1 and TRBJ2-1, with D possibly called TRBD1 or TRBD2 (5 bases each). Germline lookup yields CDR1 SGHRS and CDR2 YFSETQ. Trimming pared 6 bases from V and 2 bases from J, leaving 15 bases between. This CDR3 has 15 amino acids. The CDR3 DNA reads as TGCGCCAGCACCCTTAGCAGAGGGGCCTACAATGAGCAGTTCTTC. It encodes CASTLSRGAYNEQFF.

V usage is TRBV2 and J usage is TRBJ1-3; D might be TRBD1 (6 bases). Per the germline V gene, CDR1 is SNHLY and CDR2 is FYNNEI. V was pared by 10 bases and J by 3 bases, with 13 bases between. The CDR3 runs 13 residues. CDR3: CAIGGQIGNTIYF. CDR3 sequence (DNA): TGTGCCATAGGGGGACAAATTGGAAACACCATATATTTT.

The gene calls are TRBV5-6 and TRBJ2-3; 9 bases are shared with TRBD1. This CDR3 has 16 residues. Trimming at V came to 3 bases and at J to 2 bases, leaving 7 bases not matched to a gene. Germline V gene data show CDR1 as SGHDT and CDR2 as YYEEEE. The CDR3 reads CASSWSGQGNTDTQYF. Written as DNA, the CDR3 is TGTGCCAGCAGCTGGTCGGGACAGGGTAACACAGATACGCAGTATTTT.

V usage is TRBV9 and J usage is TRBJ2-5; no clear D. Looked up from germline, CDR1 is SGDLS and CDR2 is YYNGEE. V was pared by 1 base and J by 0 bases, with 10 bases between. The CDR3 has 15 amino acids. Written as DNA, the CDR3 is TGTGCCAGCAGCGTAAGGGCGGCGTACCAAGAGACCCAGTACTTC. Encoded protein: CASSVRAAYQETQYF. The complete variable domain, with remaining parts taken from reference TRBV9 and TRBJ2-5, reads DSGVTQTPKHLITATGQRVTLRCSPRSGDLSVYWYQQSLDQGLQFLIQYYNGEERAKGNILERFSAQQFPDLHSELNLSSLELGDSALYFCASSVRAAYQETQYFGPGTRLLVL.

The J gene is TRBJ1-6, the V gene TRBV12-3 or TRBV12-4; 9 nucleotides align to TRBD1. The CDR3 covers 13 residues. The V gene end was trimmed by 4 bases and the J gene end by 10 bases; junction bases not matched to a gene: 2. CDR3 bases: TGTGCCAGCAGTTCAGGGACAGGGTCACCCCTCCACTTT. Protein sequence: CASSSGTGSPLHF.

The chain employs TRBV24-1 and TRBJ2-1; D remains unclear. The V gene lost 10 bases and the J gene lost 9 bases, with 15 bases spanning the gap. The germline V gene encodes CDR1 KGHDR and CDR2 SFDVKD. This CDR3 spans 12 amino acids. The CDR3 spells CATGSPLGEQFF. Here the CDR3 DNA reads TGTGCCACAGGCAGCCCCCTAGGTGAGCAGTTCTTC.

The CDR3 spells CSARRDGSNYGYTF. As DNA, the CDR3 is TGCAGTGCCCGGAGGGACGGCTCTAACTATGGCTACACCTTC. The J gene is TRBJ1-2, the V gene TRBV20-1; possible D gene TRBD1, 5 bases. Trimming left V 6 bases short and J 0 bases short, with 14 bases between. The germline CDR1 and CDR2 sequences are DFQATT and SNEGSKA (reference sequence). The CDR3 is made up of 14 amino acids.

As for this clonotype: A much larger clone lies a single base off, so this may be a read error. Lacking the conserved final phenylalanine or tryptophan, this CDR3 likely reflects a read error. V gene TRBV29-1 combines with J gene TRBJ2-3; D is uncertain. The V gene lost 4 bases and the J gene lost 6 bases, with 11 bases spanning the gap. The length of the CDR3 is 12 residues. CDR1 and CDR2 (germline): SQVTM, ANQGSEA. In DNA form, the CDR3 reads TGCAGCGTTGTCCTTTTCGGGGATACGCAGTATCTT. It encodes CSVVLFGDTQYL.

The CDR3: CASSQDLAHGGELFF. DNA for the CDR3: TGCGCCAGCAGCCAAGACTTAGCGCACGGCGGGGAGCTGTTTTTT. The chain employs TRBV4-1 and TRBJ2-2; possibly TRBD2 for D (5 bases). The CDR3 length is 15 residues. V dropped 0 bases and J dropped 7 bases, with 12 bases sitting between them. Per germline, CDR1 MGHRA and CDR2 YSYEKL.

In this sample, this clonotype turned up a few times. V usage is TRBV12-3 or TRBV12-4 and J usage is TRBJ1-2; 8 nucleotides agree with TRBD1. This CDR3 spans 15 amino acids. Trimming removed 3 bases from V and 3 bases from J; junction bases left unmatched: 6. DNA of the CDR3: TGTGCCAGCAGTTTCTCCCGACAGGGGCACTATGGCTACACCTTC. Translated: CASSFSRQGHYGYTF.

This clonotype was counted many times. The J gene is TRBJ2-2, the V gene TRBV24-1, with 8 bases identical to TRBD2. The V gene's germline CDR1 is KGHDR and CDR2 SFDVKD. This CDR3 spans 16 amino acids. J was trimmed by 6 bases and V by 8 bases; bases with no gene match: 13. CDR3 nucleotide sequence: TGTGCCACCACGGCGGGCCAAGCGGGAGTTGCCGGGGAGCTGTTTTTT. It is translated as CATTAGQAGVAGELFF.

The chain recombines TRBV19 with TRBJ1-2, with D unclear. CDR3 length: 13 residues. V was clipped by 4 bases and J by 4 bases, with 10 bases between them. The germline CDR1 and CDR2 sequences are LNHDA and SQIVND (reference sequence). The CDR3 loop reads CASSTSAGYGYTF. In DNA, the CDR3 is TGTGCCAGTAGTACTTCAGCGGGCTATGGCTACACCTTC. The complete variable domain, with remaining parts taken from reference TRBV19 and TRBJ1-2, reads DGGITQSPKYLFRKEGQNVTLSCEQNLNHDAMYWYRQDPGQGLRLIYYSQIVNDFQKGDIAEGYSVSREKKESFPLTVTSAQKNPTAFYLCASSTSAGYGYTFGSGTRLTVV.

This clonotype has at least ten counts. The V gene is TRBV6-5, the J gene TRBJ2-1, with D unresolved. CDR3 length: 14 residues. Germline lookup yields CDR1 MNHEY and CDR2 SVGAGI. Trimming cost V 2 bases and J 8 bases, with 13 bases left between them. The CDR3 nucleotides are TGTGCCAGCAGTTACCCATTAGTTGCGGATGAGCAGTTCTTC. Its protein product is CASSYPLVADEQFF.

This clonotype turned up a few times. The chain joins TRBV29-1 to TRBJ2-1; 11 bases map to TRBD1. The junction had 3 bases not matched to a gene; V was cut back by 4 bases and J by 4 bases. CDR1 is SQVTM, CDR2 ANQGSEA, per germline. The CDR3 loop spans 14 amino acids. CDR3 nucleotides: TGCAGCGTTGGGACAGGGGGCAGGTACAATGAGCAGTTCTTC. Its translation is CSVGTGGRYNEQFF.